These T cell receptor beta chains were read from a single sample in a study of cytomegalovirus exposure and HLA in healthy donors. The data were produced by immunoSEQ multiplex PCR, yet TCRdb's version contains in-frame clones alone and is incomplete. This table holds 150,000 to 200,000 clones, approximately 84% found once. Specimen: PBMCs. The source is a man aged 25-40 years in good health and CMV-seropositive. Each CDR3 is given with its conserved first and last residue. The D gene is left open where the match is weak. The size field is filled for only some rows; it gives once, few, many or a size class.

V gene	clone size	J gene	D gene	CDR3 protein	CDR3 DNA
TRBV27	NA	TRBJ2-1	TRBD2	CASSLGGTSGLNEQFF	TGTGCCAGCAGTTTAGGGGGGACTAGCGGGTTAAATGAGCAGTTCTTC
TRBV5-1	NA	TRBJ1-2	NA	CASSLGVRYGYTF	TGCGCCAGCAGCTTGGGAGTACGCTATGGCTACACCTTC
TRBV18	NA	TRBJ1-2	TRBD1	CASSPSGGGSGYTF	TGTGCCAGCTCACCATCGGGAGGGGGCAGTGGCTACACCTTC
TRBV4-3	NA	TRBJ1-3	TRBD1	CASSLGQGTGNTIYF	TGCGCCAGCAGCCTGGGACAGGGTACCGGAAACACCATATATTTT
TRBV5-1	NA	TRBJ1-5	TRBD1	CASSLEGAPSQPQHF	TGCGCCAGCAGCTTGGAGGGGGCGCCGAGTCAGCCCCAGCATTTT
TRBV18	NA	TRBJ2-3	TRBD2	CASSPGTSKDTQYF	TGTGCCAGCTCTCCCGGGACTAGCAAGGATACGCAGTATTTT
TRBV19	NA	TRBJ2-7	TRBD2	CASSMLAGSTYEQYF	TGTGCCAGTAGTATGCTAGCGGGATCAACCTACGAGCAGTACTTC
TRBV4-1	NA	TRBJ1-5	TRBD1	CASSQGLIRRGLINQPQHF	TGCGCCAGCAGCCAAGGGTTGATACGAAGGGGGCTTATCAATCAGCCCCAGCATTTT
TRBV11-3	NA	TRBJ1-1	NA	CASSLAPTDTEAFF	TGTGCCAGCAGCTTAGCTCCAACTGACACTGAAGCTTTCTTT
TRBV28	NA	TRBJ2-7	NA	CASSLVPADEQYF	TGTGCCAGCAGTTTAGTTCCGGCGGACGAGCAGTACTTC
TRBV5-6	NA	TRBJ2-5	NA	CASSSTRGGETQYF	TGTGCCAGCAGCTCAACTAGGGGGGGCGAGACCCAGTACTTC
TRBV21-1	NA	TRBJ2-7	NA	CASSTRQGGYEQYF	TGTGCCAGCAGCACCAGACAGGGGGGCTACGAGCAGTACTTC
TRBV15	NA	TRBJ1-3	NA	CATSRDNSGNTIYF	TGTGCCACCAGCAGAGATAACTCTGGAAACACCATATATTTT
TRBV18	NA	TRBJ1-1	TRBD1	CASSWDRVGTEAFF	TGTGCCAGCTCATGGGACAGGGTTGGCACTGAAGCTTTCTTT
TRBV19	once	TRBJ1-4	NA	CASSAQEKLFF	TGTGCCAGTAGTGCACAGGAAAAACTGTTTTTT
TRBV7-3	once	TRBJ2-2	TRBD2	CASSLGGTSGTGELFF	TGTGCCAGCAGCTTAGGCGGGACTAGCGGGACCGGGGAGCTGTTTTTT
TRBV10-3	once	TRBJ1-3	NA	CAISLGAYPGNTIYF	TGTGCCATCAGTCTAGGGGCTTATCCTGGAAACACCATATATTTT
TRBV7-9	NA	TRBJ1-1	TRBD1	CSSSWDRASEAFF	TGTTCCAGCAGCTGGGACAGGGCATCTGAAGCTTTCTTT
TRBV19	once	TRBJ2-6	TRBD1	CASSDQGAGANVLTF	TGTGCCAGTAGTGATCAGGGGGCTGGGGCCAACGTCCTGACTTTC
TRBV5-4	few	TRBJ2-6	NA	CASSYDFSGANVLTF	TGTGCCAGCAGTTATGACTTCTCTGGGGCCAACGTCCTGACTTTC
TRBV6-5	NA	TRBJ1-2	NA	CASSTLNRVHGYTF	TGTGCCAGCAGTACCCTGAACAGGGTCCATGGCTACACCTTC
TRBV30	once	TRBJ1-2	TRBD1	CAWDGTGGNGYTF	TGTGCCTGGGACGGGACAGGGGGCAATGGCTACACCTTC
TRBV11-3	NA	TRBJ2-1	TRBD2	CASGRGSYNEQFF	TGTGCCAGCGGGAGGGGTTCCTACAATGAGCAGTTCTTC
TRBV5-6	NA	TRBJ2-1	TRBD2	CASSSLAGGPHEQFF	TGTGCCAGCAGCTCTCTAGCGGGAGGGCCGCATGAGCAGTTCTTC
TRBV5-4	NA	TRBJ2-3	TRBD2	CASSLGLAGHTDTQYF	TGTGCCAGCAGCTTGGGACTAGCGGGACACACAGATACGCAGTATTTT
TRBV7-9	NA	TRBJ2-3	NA	CASSRDSDTQYF	TGTGCCAGCAGTCGGGACTCAGATACGCAGTATTTT
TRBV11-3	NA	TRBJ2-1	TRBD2	CASVEWSSGMPEQFF	TGTGCCAGCGTTGAGTGGTCTAGCGGGATGCCTGAGCAGTTCTTC
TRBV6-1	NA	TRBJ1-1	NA	CASSDTGWKTEAFF	TGTGCCAGCAGTGATACGGGGTGGAAAACTGAAGCTTTCTTT
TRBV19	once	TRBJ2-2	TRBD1	CASSIRGTGSGELFF	TGTGCCAGTAGTATTAGAGGGACAGGGTCCGGGGAGCTGTTTTTT
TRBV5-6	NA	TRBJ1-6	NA	CASSLWQIDSPLHF	TGTGCCAGCAGCTTGTGGCAGATCGATTCACCCCTCCACTTT
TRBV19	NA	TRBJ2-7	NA	CASSRGSGHKTYEQYF	TGTGCCAGTAGCAGGGGTTCGGGACACAAAACCTACGAGCAGTACTTC
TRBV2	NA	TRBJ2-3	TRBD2	CASSGLAGATDTQYF	TGTGCCAGCAGTGGACTAGCGGGAGCCACAGATACGCAGTATTTT
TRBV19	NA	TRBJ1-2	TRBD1	CASNPGDRATNYGYTF	TGTGCCAGTAACCCCGGGGACAGGGCTACTAACTATGGCTACACCTTC
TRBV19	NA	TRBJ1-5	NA	CASAGGLNQPQHF	TGTGCCAGTGCCGGGGGATTAAATCAGCCCCAGCATTTT
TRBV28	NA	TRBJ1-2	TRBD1	CASSPDRVSKGYTF	TGTGCCAGCAGCCCGGACAGGGTCAGTAAAGGCTACACCTTC
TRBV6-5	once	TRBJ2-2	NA	CASSYGRSNTGELFF	TGTGCCAGCAGTTACGGCAGATCAAACACCGGGGAGCTGTTTTTT
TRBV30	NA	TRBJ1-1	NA	CAWTQRVESRNTEAFF	TGTGCCTGGACCCAGAGGGTTGAGAGTCGGAACACTGAAGCTTTCTTT
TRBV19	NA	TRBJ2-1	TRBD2	CASSRGRGYNEQFF	TGTGCCAGTAGCCGCGGGAGGGGCTACAATGAGCAGTTCTTC
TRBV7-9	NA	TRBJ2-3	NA	CASSFPRESADTQYF	TGTGCCAGCAGCTTCCCTCGGGAATCAGCAGATACGCAGTATTTT
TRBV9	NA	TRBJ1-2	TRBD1	CASRAPGTGNYGYTF	TGTGCCAGCAGAGCCCCCGGGACAGGGAACTATGGCTACACCTTC
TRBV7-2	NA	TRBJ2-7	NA	CASSLVQGGYEQYF	TGTGCCAGCAGCTTAGTTCAGGGGGGCTACGAGCAGTACTTC
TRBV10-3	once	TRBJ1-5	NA	CAISPDGIGVEPQHF	TGTGCCATCAGCCCGGACGGAATCGGGGTAGAGCCCCAGCATTTT
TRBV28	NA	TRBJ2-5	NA	CASSLSGEQYF	TGTGCCAGCAGTTTATCGGGAGAGCAGTACTTC
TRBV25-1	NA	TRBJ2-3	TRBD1	CASSDRQGDYTDTQYF	TGTGCCAGCAGTGACCGACAGGGCGACTACACAGATACGCAGTATTTT
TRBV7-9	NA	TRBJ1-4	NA	CASSLERATERGYEKLFF	TGTGCCAGCAGCTTAGAACGAGCGACAGAACGGGGGTATGAAAAACTGTTTTTT
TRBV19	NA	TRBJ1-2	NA	CASSIRVGGYTF	TGTGCCAGTAGTATACGGGTAGGAGGCTACACCTTC
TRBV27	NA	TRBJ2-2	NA	CASSPPTNTGELFF	TGTGCCAGCAGTCCCCCAACGAACACCGGGGAGCTGTTTTTT
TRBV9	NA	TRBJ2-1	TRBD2	CASTTGTSGNNEQFF	TGTGCCAGCACCACCGGAACTAGCGGCAACAATGAGCAGTTCTTC